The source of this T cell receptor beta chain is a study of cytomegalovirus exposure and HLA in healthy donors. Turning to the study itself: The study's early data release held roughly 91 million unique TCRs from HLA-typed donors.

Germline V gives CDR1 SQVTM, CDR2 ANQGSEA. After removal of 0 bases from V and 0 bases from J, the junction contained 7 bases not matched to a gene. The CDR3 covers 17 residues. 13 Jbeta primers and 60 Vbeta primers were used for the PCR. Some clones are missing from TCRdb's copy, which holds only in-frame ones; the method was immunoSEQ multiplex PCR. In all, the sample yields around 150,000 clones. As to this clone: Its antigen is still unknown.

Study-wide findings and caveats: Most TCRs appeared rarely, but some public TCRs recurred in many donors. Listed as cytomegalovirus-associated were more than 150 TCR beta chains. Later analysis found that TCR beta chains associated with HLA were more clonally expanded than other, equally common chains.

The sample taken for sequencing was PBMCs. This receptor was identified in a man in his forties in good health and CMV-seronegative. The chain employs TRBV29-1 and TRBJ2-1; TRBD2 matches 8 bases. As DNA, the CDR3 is TGCAGCGTTGAAGATCGGGGGGGTCATAGCTCCTACAATGAGCAGTTCTTC. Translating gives CSVEDRGGHSSYNEQFF.